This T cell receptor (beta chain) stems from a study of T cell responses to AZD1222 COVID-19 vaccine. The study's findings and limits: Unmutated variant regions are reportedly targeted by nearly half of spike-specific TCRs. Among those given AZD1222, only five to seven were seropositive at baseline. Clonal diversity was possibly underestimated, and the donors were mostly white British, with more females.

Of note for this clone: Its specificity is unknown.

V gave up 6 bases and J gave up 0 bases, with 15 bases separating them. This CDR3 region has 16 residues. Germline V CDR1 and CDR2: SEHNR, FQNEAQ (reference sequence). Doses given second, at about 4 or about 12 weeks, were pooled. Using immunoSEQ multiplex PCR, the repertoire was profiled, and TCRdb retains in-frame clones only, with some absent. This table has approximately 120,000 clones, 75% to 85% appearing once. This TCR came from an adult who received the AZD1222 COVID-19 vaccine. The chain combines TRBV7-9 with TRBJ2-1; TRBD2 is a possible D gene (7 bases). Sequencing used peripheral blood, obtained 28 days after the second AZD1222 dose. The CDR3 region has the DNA TGTGCCAGCAGTCGGCGCGGGGGCCTCTCCTACAATGAGCAGTTCTTC. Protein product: CASSRRGGLSYNEQFF.